This T cell receptor beta chain was sequenced for a study of blood T cell repertoires in COVID-19. The CDR3 totals 13 residues. Germline V CDR1 and CDR2: SGHNT, YENEEA. Trimming pared 5 bases from V and 1 base from J, leaving 8 bases between. Generated by immunoSEQ multiplex PCR, the TCRdb table keeps only in-frame clones and is missing some. The sample records a few hundred thousand clones, around 80% being singletons. This sequence was found in a man in his forties or fifties who had been exposed to COVID-19. What was sequenced was PBMCs or T cells enriched from blood (not recorded which). This chain joins TRBV11-3 and TRBJ1-2; no firm D call. The DNA of the CDR3 is TGTGCCAGCAGCGCCCGACTTAACTATGGCTACACCTTC. It yields the protein CASSARLNYGYTF.